One and the same sample provided the 11 T cell receptor beta chains below, sequenced in a study of regulatory T cells in long-lasting Graves disease. Time point specified: newly diagnosed GD, antithyroid drugs for less than 3 months. PBMC-derived RNA was used for the TCR library. Arm-PCR of CDR3 regions and iRepertoire HTBI primers were the basis on which TCR beta libraries were built. TCRdb analysed the multiplex PCR reads with MiXCR anew, one entry per CDR3 protein. The data contain around 420,000 distinct CDR3 sequences, 14% to 15% of them singletons. This sample also appeared in a second study, on T cells in Graves' hyperthyroidism and ophthalmopathy.

The specimen was peripheral blood mononuclear cells (PBMCs), collected at new diagnosis, from a patient treated with antithyroid drugs. Receptors originate from a woman aged 35 to 49 with Graves disease.

This clonotype was detected many times. The gene calls are TRBV10-3 and TRBJ2-7; TRBD1 might be the D (6 bases). CDR1 and CDR2 (germline): ENHRY, SYGVKD. Trimming took off 6 bases at V and 1 base at J, with 13 bases between the two ends. CDR3 size: 14 residues. CDR3 protein: CAIRPSTGSYEQYF. The CDR3 DNA is TGTGCCATCAGGCCGTCGACAGGTTCCTACGAGCAGTACTTC.

This clonotype was seen more than once but under ten times. The chain is built from TRBV29-1 and TRBJ2-5; D gene uncertain. Trimming pared 4 bases from V and 0 bases from J, leaving 12 bases between. Germline V gene sequence: CDR1 SQVTM, CDR2 ANQGSEA. CDR3 length: 14 amino acids. CDR3 sequence (DNA): TGCAGCGTTGTGGGTCACAGCCACCAAGAGACCCAGTACTTC. Protein product: CSVVGHSHQETQYF.

There are many counts of this clonotype. The V and J genes are TRBV24-1 and TRBJ1-1; D is uncertain. The CDR3 runs 11 residues. Germline V lookup: CDR1 KGHDR, CDR2 SFDVKD. Trimming shortened V by 5 bases and J by 6 bases, and 6 bases separated the two germline ends. In nucleotides, the CDR3 is TGTGCCACCAGTGCCGGATCTGAAGCTTTCTTT. Its translation is CATSAGSEAFF.

This clonotype was observed many times. The chain combines TRBV11-2 with TRBJ1-4, with TRBD1 as a possible D gene (5 bases). The V gene lost 5 bases and the J gene lost 10 bases, with 14 bases spanning the gap. CDR1 and CDR2 from the germline V gene are SGHAT and FQNNGV. The CDR3 length is 13 residues. CDR3 sequence (DNA): TGTGCCAGCAGCCAGGGTTCCGGAGTAAAACTGTTTTTT. Translation gives CASSQGSGVKLFF.

At least ten counts were recorded for this clonotype. The rearrangement uses TRBV28 and TRBJ2-3; D is possibly TRBD2 (7 bases). Deletions cut 8 bases from V and 3 bases from J, with 21 bases between. The CDR3 is made up of 16 amino acids. Looked up from germline, CDR1 is MDHEN and CDR2 is SYDVKM. In DNA form, the CDR3 reads TGTGCCAGCGGCAAGACGGGGGGCGGAAGAACAGATACGCAGTATTTT. This translates into CASGKTGGGRTDTQYF.

In its sample, this clonotype was seen many times. As DNA, the CDR3 is TGTGCCAGCGGGACAGGTCACATTCAGTACTTC. It codes for CASGTGHIQYF. The genes are TRBV27 and TRBJ2-4, with 8 bases lining up with TRBD1. CDR1 and CDR2 from the germline V gene are MNHEY and SMNVEV (reference sequence). The junction had 2 bases not matched to a gene; V was cut back by 8 bases and J by 8 bases. The CDR3 totals 11 residues.

In regard to this clonotype: A single base separates this from a much larger clone, so it may be a read error. The chain uses TRBV7-9 and TRBJ1-1; 7 nucleotides line up with TRBD1. CDR1 and CDR2 from the germline V gene are SEHNR and FQNEAQ (reference sequence). The CDR3 is 15 amino acids. The CDR3 DNA is TGTGCCAGCTCACTCCCGGGACAGTGGGTCACTGGAGCTTTCTTT. Translating gives CASSLPGQWVTGAFF. Full variable domain (remainder filled in from reference TRBV7-9 and TRBJ1-1): DTGVSQNPRHKITKRGQNVTFRCDPISEHNRLYWYRQTLGQGPEFLTYFQNEAQLEKSRLLSDRFSAERPKGSFSTLEIQRTEQGDSAMYLCASSLPGQWVTGAFFGQGTRLTVV.

The rearrangement uses TRBV19 and TRBJ2-1; the match to TRBD2 covers 8 bases. The CDR3 covers 16 residues. Germline loops: CDR1 LNHDA, CDR2 SQIVND (reference sequence). V lost 2 bases and J lost 3; bases outside the gene matches: 6. CDR3 nucleotide sequence: TGTGCCAGTAGTATATCGGCGGGAGGAGGCTACAATGAGCAGTTCTTC. Protein: CASSISAGGGYNEQFF.

This clonotype was found a few times. V is TRBV19 and J is TRBJ2-1; 8 nucleotides align to TRBD2. Germline CDR1 and CDR2: LNHDA and SQIVND (reference sequence). This CDR3 spans 17 amino acids. V shed 3 bases and J 7 bases; nucleotides not matched to a gene: 14. The CDR3 loop reads CASSIGLIAGLGNEQFF. In nucleotides, the CDR3 is TGTGCCAGTAGTATTGGGCTTATAGCGGGACTGGGGAATGAGCAGTTCTTC. The variable domain in full, completed from reference TRBV19 and TRBJ2-1, reads DGGITQSPKYLFRKEGQNVTLSCEQNLNHDAMYWYRQDPGQGLRLIYYSQIVNDFQKGDIAEGYSVSREKKESFPLTVTSAQKNPTAFYLCASSIGLIAGLGNEQFFGPGTRLTVL.

A single count supports this clonotype. The chain recombines TRBV6-5 with TRBJ2-1; 13 bases are a match to TRBD2. This CDR3 comprises 15 residues. Unmatched junction bases numbered 5, after V lost 4 bases and J lost 8 bases. Germline-derived CDR1 and CDR2 are MNHEY and SVGAGI. In nucleotides, the CDR3 is TGTGCCAGCAGTTCTAGGACTAGCGGGAGTTATGAGCAGTTCTTC. Its translation: CASSSRTSGSYEQFF.

A word on this clonotype: It may be a read error: a sequence one base away is much more abundant. V usage is TRBV10-2 and J usage is TRBJ2-7, with 7 positions matching TRBD2. Unmatched junction bases numbered 10, after V lost 5 bases and J lost 0 bases. Germline lookup yields CDR1 WSHSY and CDR2 SAAADI. The CDR3 has 16 residues. CDR3 sequence (DNA): TGCGCCAGCAGTTATCTGGGCGGGAGATACTCCTACGAGCAGTACTTC. This codes for CASSYLGGRYSYEQYF.